The rows below give T cell receptor beta chains drawn from one sample of a study of shared clonotypes between healthy human individuals. Only in-frame clones appear in the TCRdb table, and some are missing; sequencing was by immunoSEQ multiplex PCR. The sample holds roughly 510,000 clones, almost 80% seen once. Sequencing was carried out using PBMCs. Receptors were obtained from a woman aged 40 to 50 in good health. Some clones in this sample may be carry-over from other donors' samples. Both conserved end residues are part of each CDR3. The order of the fields is V gene, J gene, D gene, clone size, CDR3 DNA, CDR3 protein. A D gene is named only where the DNA matches it firmly. A clone size is listed for some rows: how often the clone was seen (once, few, many), or a class if it is expanded.

V gene: TRBV28
J gene: TRBJ2-7
D gene: TRBD2
clone size: NA
CDR3 DNA: TGTGCCAGCAGTTTGGGAGGGACGTCCCACGAGCAGTACTTC
CDR3 protein: CASSLGGTSHEQYF

V gene: TRBV30
J gene: TRBJ2-2
D gene: TRBD1
clone size: once
CDR3 DNA: TGTGCCTGGAGTGTTCTAGGACAGGTTCGAACCGGGGAGCTGTTTTTT
CDR3 protein: CAWSVLGQVRTGELFF

V gene: TRBV28
J gene: TRBJ1-2
D gene: TRBD1
clone size: NA
CDR3 DNA: TGTGCCAGTAATACAGGGGGAGAGGGCTACACCTTC
CDR3 protein: CASNTGGEGYTF

V gene: TRBV7-9
J gene: TRBJ2-7
D gene: TRBD2
clone size: NA
CDR3 DNA: TGTGCCAGCAGCTTGACTAGCGGGGCGTACGAGCAGTACTTC
CDR3 protein: CASSLTSGAYEQYF

V gene: TRBV30
J gene: TRBJ2-7
D gene: NA
clone size: NA
CDR3 DNA: TGTGCCTGGAGAAAGACCGATAGCTCCTACGAGCAGTACTTC
CDR3 protein: CAWRKTDSSYEQYF

V gene: TRBV5-6
J gene: TRBJ2-3
D gene: TRBD2
clone size: NA
CDR3 DNA: TGTGCCAGCAGTGGACTAGCGGCCCTTACTAGCACAGATACGCAGTATTTT
CDR3 protein: CASSGLAALTSTDTQYF

V gene: TRBV27
J gene: TRBJ2-3
D gene: NA
clone size: NA
CDR3 DNA: TGTGCCAGCAGTTCTCCACAGAGGGGAAGCACAGATACGCAGTATTTT
CDR3 protein: CASSSPQRGSTDTQYF

V gene: TRBV6-5
J gene: TRBJ1-6
D gene: TRBD1
clone size: NA
CDR3 DNA: TGTGCCAGCAGGGGACAGGGAGGGTCACCCCTCCACTTT
CDR3 protein: CASRGQGGSPLHF

V gene: TRBV6-5
J gene: TRBJ1-1
D gene: TRBD1
clone size: NA
CDR3 DNA: TGTGCCAGCAGGTCGACAGGGGGCACTGAAGCTTTCTTT
CDR3 protein: CASRSTGGTEAFF

V gene: TRBV5-1
J gene: TRBJ2-1
D gene: TRBD2
clone size: NA
CDR3 DNA: TGCGCCAGCAGTCCCTGGGGGGCTAGCGGGAGAAATGAGCAGTTCTTC
CDR3 protein: CASSPWGASGRNEQFF

V gene: TRBV19
J gene: TRBJ2-3
D gene: NA
clone size: once
CDR3 DNA: TGTGCCAGTAGTATTAGGGCAGATACGCAGTATTTT
CDR3 protein: CASSIRADTQYF

V gene: TRBV6-1
J gene: TRBJ2-5
D gene: TRBD2
clone size: NA
CDR3 DNA: TGTGCCAGCAGTGAAGGGATAGCGGGAGAGATTCGAGAGACCCAGTACTTC
CDR3 protein: CASSEGIAGEIRETQYF

V gene: TRBV30
J gene: TRBJ1-1
D gene: TRBD1
clone size: NA
CDR3 DNA: TGTGCCTGGAGTTTTGACAGGGGCGGTAGAGCTTTCTTT
CDR3 protein: CAWSFDRGGRAFF

V gene: TRBV6-1
J gene: TRBJ2-7
D gene: NA
clone size: NA
CDR3 DNA: TGTGCCAGCAGTGAATACCCTAGCTACGAGCAGTACTTC
CDR3 protein: CASSEYPSYEQYF

V gene: TRBV2
J gene: TRBJ2-1
D gene: TRBD2
clone size: NA
CDR3 DNA: TGTGCCAGCAGTTCCGAGCGGGAGGCCGAGCAGTTCTTC
CDR3 protein: CASSSEREAEQFF

V gene: TRBV2
J gene: TRBJ2-1
D gene: NA
clone size: NA
CDR3 DNA: TGTGCCAGCAGTGACAGAGACAATGAGCAGTTCTTC
CDR3 protein: CASSDRDNEQFF

V gene: TRBV5-1
J gene: TRBJ1-5
D gene: NA
clone size: NA
CDR3 DNA: TGCGCCAGCAGCTTACCTGGGGAGGGTCAGCCCCAGCATTTT
CDR3 protein: CASSLPGEGQPQHF

V gene: TRBV7-6
J gene: TRBJ1-3
D gene: NA
clone size: many
CDR3 DNA: TGTGCCAGCAGCTGGTTGGTTCGGGGCTCTGGAAACACCATATATTTT
CDR3 protein: CASSWLVRGSGNTIYF

V gene: TRBV5-1
J gene: TRBJ2-7
D gene: NA
clone size: NA
CDR3 DNA: TGCGCCGGCAGCCCTGTGGACATCTCCTACGAGCAGTACTTC
CDR3 protein: CAGSPVDISYEQYF

V gene: TRBV19
J gene: TRBJ2-7
D gene: TRBD2
clone size: once
CDR3 DNA: TGTGCCAGTAGTCCAGGACTAGCGGGTATCTACGAGCAGTACTTC
CDR3 protein: CASSPGLAGIYEQYF

V gene: TRBV5-1
J gene: TRBJ2-4
D gene: NA
clone size: NA
CDR3 DNA: TGCGCCAGCAGCTACGGGACGAATCTAGCCAAAAACATTCAGTACTTC
CDR3 protein: CASSYGTNLAKNIQYF

V gene: TRBV6-1
J gene: TRBJ1-3
D gene: NA
clone size: few
CDR3 DNA: TGTGCCAGCAGTGGCGGGGGGTCTGGAAACACCATATATTTT
CDR3 protein: CASSGGGSGNTIYF